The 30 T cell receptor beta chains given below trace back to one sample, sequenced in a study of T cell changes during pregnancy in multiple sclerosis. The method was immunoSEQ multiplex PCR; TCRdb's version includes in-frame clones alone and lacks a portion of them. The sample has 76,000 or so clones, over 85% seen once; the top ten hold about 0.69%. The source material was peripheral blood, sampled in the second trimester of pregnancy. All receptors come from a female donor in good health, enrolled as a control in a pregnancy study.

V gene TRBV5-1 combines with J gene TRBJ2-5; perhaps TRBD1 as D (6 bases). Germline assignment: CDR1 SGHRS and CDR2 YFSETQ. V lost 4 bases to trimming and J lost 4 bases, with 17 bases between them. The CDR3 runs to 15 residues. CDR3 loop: CASSPGASRGETQYF. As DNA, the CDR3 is TGCGCCAGCAGCCCAGGGGCTAGCCGGGGAGAGACCCAGTACTTC.

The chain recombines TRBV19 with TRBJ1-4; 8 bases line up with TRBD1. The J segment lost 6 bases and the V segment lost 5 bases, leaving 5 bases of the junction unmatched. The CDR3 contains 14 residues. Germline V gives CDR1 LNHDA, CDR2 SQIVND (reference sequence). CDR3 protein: CASSAETGDEKLFF. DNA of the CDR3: TGTGCCAGTAGTGCCGAGACAGGGGATGAAAAACTGTTTTTT.

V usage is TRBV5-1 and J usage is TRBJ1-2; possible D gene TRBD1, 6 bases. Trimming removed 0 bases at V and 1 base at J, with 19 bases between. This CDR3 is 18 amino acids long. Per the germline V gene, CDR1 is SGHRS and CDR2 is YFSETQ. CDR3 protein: CASSLGLAGGGLNYGYTF. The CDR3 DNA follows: TGCGCCAGCAGCTTGGGCCTGGCGGGAGGGGGTCTTAACTATGGCTACACCTTC.

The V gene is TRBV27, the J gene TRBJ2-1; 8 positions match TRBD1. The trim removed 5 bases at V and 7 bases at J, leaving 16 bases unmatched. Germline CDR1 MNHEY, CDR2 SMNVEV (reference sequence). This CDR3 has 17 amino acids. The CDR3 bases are TGTGCCAGCAGTCATACTATCGCGGCCAGGGGGCGGAATGAGCAGTTCTTC. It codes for CASSHTIAARGRNEQFF.

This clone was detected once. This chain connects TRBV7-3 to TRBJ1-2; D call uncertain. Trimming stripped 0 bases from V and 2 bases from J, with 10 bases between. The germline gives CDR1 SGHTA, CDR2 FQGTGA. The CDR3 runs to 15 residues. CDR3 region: CASSLTRVNNYGYTF. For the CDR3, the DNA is TGTGCCAGCAGCTTAACTCGGGTTAACAACTATGGCTACACCTTC.

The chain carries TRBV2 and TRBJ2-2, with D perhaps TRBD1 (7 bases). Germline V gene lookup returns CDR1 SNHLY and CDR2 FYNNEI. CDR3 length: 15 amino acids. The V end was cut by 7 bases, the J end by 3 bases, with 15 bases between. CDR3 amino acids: CASTRGAPDTGELFF. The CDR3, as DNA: TGTGCCAGCACCAGGGGGGCTCCCGACACCGGGGAGCTGTTTTTT.

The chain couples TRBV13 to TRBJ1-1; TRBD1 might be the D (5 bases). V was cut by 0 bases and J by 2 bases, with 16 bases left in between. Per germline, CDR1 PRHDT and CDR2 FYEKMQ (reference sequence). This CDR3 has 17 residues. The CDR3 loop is CASSLGRLGGVNTEAFF. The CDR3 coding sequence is TGTGCCAGCAGCTTAGGTAGGCTCGGGGGGGTCAACACTGAAGCTTTCTTT.

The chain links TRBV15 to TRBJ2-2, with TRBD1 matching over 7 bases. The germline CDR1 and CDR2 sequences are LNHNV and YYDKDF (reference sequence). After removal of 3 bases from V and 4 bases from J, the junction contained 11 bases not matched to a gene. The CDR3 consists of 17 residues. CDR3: CATSSHRQGAGTGELFF. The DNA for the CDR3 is TGTGCCACCAGCAGTCACAGACAGGGCGCAGGCACCGGGGAGCTGTTTTTT.

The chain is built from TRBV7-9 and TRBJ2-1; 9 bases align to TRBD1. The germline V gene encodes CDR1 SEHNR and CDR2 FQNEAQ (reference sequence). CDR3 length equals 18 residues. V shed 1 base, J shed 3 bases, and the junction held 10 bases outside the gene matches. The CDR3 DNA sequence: TGTGCCAGCAGCTTAGGTAGAGGAACAGGGGGCCACTACAATGAGCAGTTCTTC. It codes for CASSLGRGTGGHYNEQFF. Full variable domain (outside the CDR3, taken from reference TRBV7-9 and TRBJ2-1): DTGVSQNPRHKITKRGQNVTFRCDPISEHNRLYWYRQTLGQGPEFLTYFQNEAQLEKSRLLSDRFSAERPKGSFSTLEIQRTEQGDSAMYLCASSLGRGTGGHYNEQFFGPGTRLTVL.

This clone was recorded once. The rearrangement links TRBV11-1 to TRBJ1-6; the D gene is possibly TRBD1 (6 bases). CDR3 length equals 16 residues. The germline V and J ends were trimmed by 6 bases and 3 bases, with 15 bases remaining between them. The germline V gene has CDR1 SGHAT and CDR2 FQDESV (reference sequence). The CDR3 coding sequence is TGTGCCAGCAGGAACCGGGACACACGCTATAATTCACCCCTCCACTTT. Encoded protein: CASRNRDTRYNSPLHF.

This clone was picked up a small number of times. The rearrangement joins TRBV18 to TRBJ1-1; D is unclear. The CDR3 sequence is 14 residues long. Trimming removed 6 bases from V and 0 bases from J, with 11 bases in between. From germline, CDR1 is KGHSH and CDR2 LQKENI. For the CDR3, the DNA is TGTGCCAGCTCCCCTGGAGCTTTGAACACTGAAGCTTTCTTT. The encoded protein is CASSPGALNTEAFF.

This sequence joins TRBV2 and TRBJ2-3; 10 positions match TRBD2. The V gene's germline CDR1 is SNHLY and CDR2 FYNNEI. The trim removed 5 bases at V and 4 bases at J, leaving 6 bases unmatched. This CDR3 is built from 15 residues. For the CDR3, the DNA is TGTGCCAGCAGTAAATACAGCGGGGGGGCAGATACGCAGTATTTT. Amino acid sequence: CASSKYSGGADTQYF. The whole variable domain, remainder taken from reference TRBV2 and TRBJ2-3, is EPEVTQTPSHQVTQMGQEVILRCVPISNHLYFYWYRQILGQKVEFLVSFYNNEISEKSEIFDDQFSVERPDGSNFTLKIRSTKLEDSAMYFCASSKYSGGADTQYFGPGTRLTVL.

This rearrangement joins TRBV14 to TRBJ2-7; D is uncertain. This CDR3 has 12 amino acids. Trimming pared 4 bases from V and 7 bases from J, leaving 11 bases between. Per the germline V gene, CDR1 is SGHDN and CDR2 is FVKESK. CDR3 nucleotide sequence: TGTGCCAGCAGCCCCGACTTTGGGGAGCAGTACTTC. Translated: CASSPDFGEQYF.

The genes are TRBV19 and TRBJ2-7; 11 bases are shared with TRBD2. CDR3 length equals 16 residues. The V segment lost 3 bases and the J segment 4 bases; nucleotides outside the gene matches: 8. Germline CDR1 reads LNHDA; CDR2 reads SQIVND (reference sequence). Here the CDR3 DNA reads TGTGCCAGTAGTATGGGTGAGGCTAGCGGGGGGTACGAGCAGTACTTC. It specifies CASSMGEASGGYEQYF.

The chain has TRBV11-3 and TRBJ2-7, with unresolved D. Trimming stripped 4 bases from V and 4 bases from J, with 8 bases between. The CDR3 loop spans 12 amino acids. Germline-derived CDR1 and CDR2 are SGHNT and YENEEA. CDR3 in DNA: TGTGCCAGCAGCTCGTCGGAGTACGAGCAGTACTTC. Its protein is CASSSSEYEQYF.

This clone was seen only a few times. CDR3 sequence: CASSETENPYNEQFF. The CDR3 DNA sequence: TGTGCCAGCAGTGAAACGGAGAACCCCTACAATGAGCAGTTCTTC. V is TRBV6-4 and J is TRBJ2-1; D not certain. The CDR3 is made up of 15 amino acids. CDR1 is MRHNA and CDR2 is SNTAGT in the germline V gene. V gave up 3 bases and J gave up 2 bases, with 11 bases separating them.

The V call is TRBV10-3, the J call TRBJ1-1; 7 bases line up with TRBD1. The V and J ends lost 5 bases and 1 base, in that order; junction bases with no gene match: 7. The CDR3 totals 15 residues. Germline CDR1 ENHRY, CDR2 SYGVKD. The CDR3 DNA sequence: TGTGCCATCAGTTCCTGGACAGGCGAGAACACTGAAGCTTTCTTT. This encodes CAISSWTGENTEAFF.

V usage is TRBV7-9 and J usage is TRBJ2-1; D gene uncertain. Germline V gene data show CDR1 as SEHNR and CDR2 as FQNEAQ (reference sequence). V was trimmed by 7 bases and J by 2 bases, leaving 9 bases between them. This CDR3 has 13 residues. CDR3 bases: TGTGCCAGCACCTTGGCCACCTACAATGAGCAGTTCTTC. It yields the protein CASTLATYNEQFF.

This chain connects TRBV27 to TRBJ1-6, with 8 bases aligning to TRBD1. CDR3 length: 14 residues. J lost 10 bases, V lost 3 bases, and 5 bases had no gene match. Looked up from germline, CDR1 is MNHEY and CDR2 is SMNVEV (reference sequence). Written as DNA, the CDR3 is TGTGCCAGCAGTTTTAGCCCAGGGGGCTCACCCCTCCACTTT. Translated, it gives CASSFSPGGSPLHF.

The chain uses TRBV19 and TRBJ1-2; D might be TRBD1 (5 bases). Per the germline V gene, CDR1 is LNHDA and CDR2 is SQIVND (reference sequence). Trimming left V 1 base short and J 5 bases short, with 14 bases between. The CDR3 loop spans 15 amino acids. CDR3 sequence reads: CASSIGVGAGYGYTF. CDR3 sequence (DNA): TGTGCCAGTAGTATAGGGGTAGGGGCAGGGTATGGCTACACCTTC.

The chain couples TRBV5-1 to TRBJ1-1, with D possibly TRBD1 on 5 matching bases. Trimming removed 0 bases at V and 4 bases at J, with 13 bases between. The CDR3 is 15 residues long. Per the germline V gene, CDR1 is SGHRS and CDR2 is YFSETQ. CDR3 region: CASSLAGQGGTEAFF. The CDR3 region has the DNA TGCGCCAGCAGCTTGGCAGGGCAGGGTGGCACTGAAGCTTTCTTT.

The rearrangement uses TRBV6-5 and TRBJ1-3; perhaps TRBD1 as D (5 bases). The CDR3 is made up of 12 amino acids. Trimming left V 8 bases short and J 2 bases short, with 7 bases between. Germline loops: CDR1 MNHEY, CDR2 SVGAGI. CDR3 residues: CASQGAGNTIYF. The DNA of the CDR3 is TGTGCCAGCCAGGGTGCTGGAAACACCATATATTTT.

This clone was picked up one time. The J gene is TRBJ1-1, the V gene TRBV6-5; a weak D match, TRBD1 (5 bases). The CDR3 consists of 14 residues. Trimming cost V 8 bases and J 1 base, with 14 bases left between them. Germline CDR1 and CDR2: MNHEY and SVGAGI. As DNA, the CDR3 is TGTGCCAGCTACCGAATTCAGGGGAACACTGAAGCTTTCTTT. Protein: CASYRIQGNTEAFF.

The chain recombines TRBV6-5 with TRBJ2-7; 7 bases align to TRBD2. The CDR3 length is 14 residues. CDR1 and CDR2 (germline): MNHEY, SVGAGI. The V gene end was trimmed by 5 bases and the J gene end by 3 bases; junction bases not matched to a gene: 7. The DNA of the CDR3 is TGTGCCAGCAGTAAGCGGCGGGGGAGCTACGAGCAGTACTTC. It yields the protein CASSKRRGSYEQYF.

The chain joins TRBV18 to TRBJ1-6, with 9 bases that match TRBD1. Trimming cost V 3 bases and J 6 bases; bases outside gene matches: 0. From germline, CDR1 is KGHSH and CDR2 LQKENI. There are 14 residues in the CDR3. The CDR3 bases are TGTGCCAGCTCACCGGGACAGGGTAATTCACCCCTCCACTTT. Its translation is CASSPGQGNSPLHF.

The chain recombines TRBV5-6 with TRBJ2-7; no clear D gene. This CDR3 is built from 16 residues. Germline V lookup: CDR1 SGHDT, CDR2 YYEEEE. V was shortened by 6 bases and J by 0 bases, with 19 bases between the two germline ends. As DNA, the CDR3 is TGTGCCAGCACCCTATCTATGCCTGTTTCCTCCTACGAGCAGTACTTC. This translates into CASTLSMPVSSYEQYF.

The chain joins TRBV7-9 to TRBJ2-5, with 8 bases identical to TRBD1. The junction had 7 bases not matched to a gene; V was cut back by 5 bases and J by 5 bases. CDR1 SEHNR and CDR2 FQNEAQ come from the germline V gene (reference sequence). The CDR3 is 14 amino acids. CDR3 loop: CASSPDRGWETQYF. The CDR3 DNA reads TGTGCCAGCAGCCCCGACAGGGGCTGGGAGACCCAGTACTTC.

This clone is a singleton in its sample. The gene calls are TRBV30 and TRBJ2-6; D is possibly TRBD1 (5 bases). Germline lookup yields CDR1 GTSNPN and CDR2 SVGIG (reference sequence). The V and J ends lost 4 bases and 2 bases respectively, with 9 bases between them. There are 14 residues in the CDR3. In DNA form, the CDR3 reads TGTGCCTGGATTGCGACAGCTGGGGCCAACGTCCTGACTTTC. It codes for CAWIATAGANVLTF. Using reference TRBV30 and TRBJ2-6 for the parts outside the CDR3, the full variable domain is SQTIHQWPATLVQPVGSPLSLECTVEGTSNPNLYWYRQAAGRGLQLLFYSVGIGQISSEVPQNLSASRPQDRQFILSSKKLLLSDSGFYLCAWIATAGANVLTFGAGSRLTVL.

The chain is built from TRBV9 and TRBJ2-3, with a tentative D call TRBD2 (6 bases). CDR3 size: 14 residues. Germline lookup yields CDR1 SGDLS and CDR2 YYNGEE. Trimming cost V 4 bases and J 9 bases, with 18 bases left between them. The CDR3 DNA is TGTGCCAGCAGCTCTCAGGAGGGCCCAAGGACGCAGTATTTT. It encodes CASSSQEGPRTQYF.

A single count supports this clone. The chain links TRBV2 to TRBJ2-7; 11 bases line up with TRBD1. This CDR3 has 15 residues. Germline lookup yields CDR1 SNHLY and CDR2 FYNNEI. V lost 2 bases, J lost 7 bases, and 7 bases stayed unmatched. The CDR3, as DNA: TGTGCCAGCAGTGAATTGGGGACAGGGGGTGGAGAGCAGTACTTC. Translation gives CASSELGTGGGEQYF.